Each of the 2 T cell receptor beta chains below was sequenced from the same sample in a study of T cells in narcolepsy. Some clones are missing from TCRdb's copy, which holds only in-frame ones; the method was immunoSEQ multiplex PCR. The sample includes 25,000 to 35,000 clones, more than 65% of them seen just once. What was sequenced was memory (CD45RA-) CD4+ T cells from blood. The receptors derive from a human donor in good health.

This clone came up a few times. This sequence joins TRBV7-9 and TRBJ2-3, with TRBD2 matching 10 bases. CDR3 length: 19 residues. The V and J ends lost 5 bases and 4 bases, in that order; junction bases with no gene match: 18. CDR1 is SEHNR, CDR2 FQNEAQ, per germline (reference sequence). CDR3 bases: TGTGCCAGCAGCCTACTTAGCGGGAGGAGGCTACGGACTCCAGATACGCAGTATTTT. Translated: CASSLLSGRRLRTPDTQYF.

This clone was seen a single time. Its ends do not fully match the called genes, so a read error is possible. The chain has TRBV7-7 and TRBJ2-5, with 8 bases lining up with TRBD2. The CDR3 extends over 14 amino acids. Germline values: CDR1 SSHAT, CDR2 FNYEAQ (reference sequence). The CDR3 region has the DNA TGTGCTAGCAGCTCAGCGGGAGATGGAGAGACCCAGTACTTC. The encoded protein is CASSSAGDGETQYF.